The sequence of this T cell receptor (beta chain) was determined in a study of cytomegalovirus exposure and HLA in healthy donors. Study results and caveats: Donors belonging to an Asian-associated ancestry cluster reportedly showed fewer N-insertions in productive TCRs than the 666-donor mean, according to what a later analysis found. Some public TCRs appeared in many individuals, while most sequences were rare. The study dropped some indistinguishable V segments, TRBV6-2 and TRBV6-3 among them.

Germline CDR1 is MGHRA and CDR2 is YSYEKL. This CDR3 spans 17 amino acids. Of note for this clone: Its specificity is not known.

Both 60 Vbeta primers and 13 Jbeta primers went into the PCR. Some clones are missing from TCRdb's copy, which holds only in-frame ones; the method was immunoSEQ multiplex PCR. Among 160,000 or so clones listed, more than 80% were seen once. The chain couples TRBV4-1 to TRBJ2-5, with TRBD2 matching 10 bases. The J call may be incorrect, as the DNA end agrees better with TRBJ2-7. Specimen: PBMCs. The TCR was taken from a woman aged 45-65 years in good health and CMV-seronegative. As DNA, the CDR3 is TGCGCCAGCAGCCAAGATGCGGCTAGCGGGAGTTTCAACGAGCAGTACTTC. Protein product: CASSQDAASGSFNEQYF.